This TCR beta chain came from a study of radiotherapy plus CTLA-4 blockade in lung cancer. Points from the study as a whole: Radiotherapy was combined with ipilimumab, and tumor-derived TCR clones then expanded in blood.

TCRdb keeps only in-frame clones here, not all; method: immunoSEQ multiplex PCR. Among fewer than 65,000 clones listed, about four fifths were seen once. Participants had chemo-refractory metastatic non-small-cell lung cancer and were treated with focal radiation plus ipilimumab CTLA-4 blockade. About this clone: Its matching antigen is unknown.

The ends were cut back, 4 bases at V and 7 bases at J, with 16 bases in the middle. The CDR3 has 15 amino acids. CDR1 and CDR2 (germline): MNHEY, SMNVEV (reference sequence). Source: peripheral blood, taken from a patient treated with radiotherapy plus ipilimumab. This chain links TRBV27 with TRBJ2-2; tentative D call: TRBD1 (6 bases). The origin of this receptor is a human donor with non-small cell lung cancer who had a complete response to radiotherapy plus ipilimumab. The CDR3 sequence: CASSSGTKLSGELFF. The DNA of the CDR3 is TGTGCCAGCAGTTCCGGGACAAAACTGAGCGGGGAGCTGTTTTTT.